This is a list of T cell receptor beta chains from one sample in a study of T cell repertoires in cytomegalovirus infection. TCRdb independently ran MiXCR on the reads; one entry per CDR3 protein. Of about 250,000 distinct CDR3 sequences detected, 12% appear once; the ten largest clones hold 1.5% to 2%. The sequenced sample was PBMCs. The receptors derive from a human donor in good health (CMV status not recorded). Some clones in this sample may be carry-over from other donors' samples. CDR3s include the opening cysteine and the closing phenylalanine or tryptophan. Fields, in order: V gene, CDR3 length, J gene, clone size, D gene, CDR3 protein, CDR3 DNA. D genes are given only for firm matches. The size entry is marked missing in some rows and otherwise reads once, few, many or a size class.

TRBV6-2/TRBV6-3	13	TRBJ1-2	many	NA	CASSSTGTYGYTF	TGTGCCAGCAGCTCTACAGGGACCTATGGCTACACCTTC
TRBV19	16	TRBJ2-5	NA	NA	CASSRDIVGVQETQYF	TGTGCCAGTAGTCGGGATATTGTGGGGGTACAAGAGACCCAGTACTTC
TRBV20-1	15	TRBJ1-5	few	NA	CSARTGLYSNQPQHF	TGCAGTGCTAGGACAGGCCTTTATAGCAATCAGCCCCAGCATTTT
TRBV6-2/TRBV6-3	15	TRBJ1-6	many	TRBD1	CASSSPGTGYSPLHF	TGTGCCAGCAGTTCTCCCGGGACAGGGTATTCACCCCTCCACTTT
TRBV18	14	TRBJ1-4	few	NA	CASSPGTSDEKLFF	TGTGCCAGCTCACCGGGGACATCGGATGAAAAACTGTTTTTT
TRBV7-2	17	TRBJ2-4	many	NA	CASSLASTGIGKNIQYF	TGTGCCAGCAGCTTAGCGTCCACAGGGATAGGCAAAAACATTCAGTACTTC
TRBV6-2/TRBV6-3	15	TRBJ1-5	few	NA	CASSYPQELWRPQHF	TGTGCCAGCAGTTACCCACAGGAGCTCTGGAGGCCCCAGCATTTT
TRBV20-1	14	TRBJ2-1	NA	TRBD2	CSAGLGTSYNEQFF	TGCAGTGCTGGCCTCGGGACTAGCTACAATGAGCAGTTCTTC
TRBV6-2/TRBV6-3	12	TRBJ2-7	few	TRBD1	CARKTGLVEQYF	TGTGCCAGGAAGACAGGGCTGGTCGAGCAGTACTTC
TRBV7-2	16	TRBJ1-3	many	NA	CASSLEVGRTGNTIYF	TGTGCCAGCAGCTTAGAGGTGGGGAGGACTGGAAACACCATATATTTT
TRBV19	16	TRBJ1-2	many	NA	CASSTTSGTPRNGYTF	TGTGCCAGTAGTACAACGTCCGGGACGCCTCGAAATGGCTACACCTTC
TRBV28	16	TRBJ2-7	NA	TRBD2	CASSPPDLAGLLVEYF	TGTGCCAGCAGTCCCCCCGATCTAGCGGGATTATTGGTCGAGTACTTC
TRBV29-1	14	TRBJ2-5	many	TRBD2	CSASSGGGQETQYF	TGCAGCGCATCTAGCGGGGGGGGCCAAGAGACCCAGTACTTC
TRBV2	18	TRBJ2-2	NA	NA	CASSEAFGGGANTGELFF	TGTGCCAGCAGTGAAGCGTTCGGGGGCGGGGCGAACACCGGGGAGCTGTTTTTT
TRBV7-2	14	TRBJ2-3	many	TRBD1	CASRSTGGTDTQYF	TGTGCCAGCCGATCGACAGGGGGCACAGATACGCAGTATTTT
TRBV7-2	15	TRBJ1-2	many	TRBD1	CASSSRDRGGGGYTF	TGTGCCAGCAGCTCCCGGGACAGGGGGGGGGGCGGCTACACCTTC
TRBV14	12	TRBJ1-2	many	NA	CASSHDSYGYTF	TGTGCCAGCAGCCATGACAGCTATGGCTACACCTTC
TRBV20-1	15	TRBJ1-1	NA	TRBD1	CSARDPKGANTEAFF	TGCAGTGCTAGAGATCCAAAGGGGGCGAACACTGAAGCTTTCTTT
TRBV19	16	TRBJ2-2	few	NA	CASSIIPGSYTGELFF	TGTGCCAGTAGTATTATCCCGGGGTCGTACACCGGGGAGCTGTTTTTT
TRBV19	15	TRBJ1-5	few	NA	CASSGNWGGNQPQHF	TGTGCCAGTAGTGGAAATTGGGGGGGCAATCAGCCCCAGCATTTT
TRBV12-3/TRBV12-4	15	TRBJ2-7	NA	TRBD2	CASSLGTSGSTEQYF	TGTGCCAGCAGTTTAGGGACTAGCGGGAGTACCGAGCAGTACTTC
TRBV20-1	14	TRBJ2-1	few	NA	CSASRSLVDNEQFF	TGCAGTGCTAGCCGGAGTTTAGTAGACAATGAGCAGTTCTTC
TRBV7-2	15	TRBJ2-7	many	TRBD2	CASSLASGNSYEQYF	TGTGCCAGCAGCTTAGCTAGCGGGAATTCCTACGAGCAGTACTTC
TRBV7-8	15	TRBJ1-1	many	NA	CASSSRTVLGTEAFF	TGTGCCAGCAGCTCCCGGACTGTGCTGGGCACTGAAGCTTTCTTT
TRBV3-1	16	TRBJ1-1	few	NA	CASSQESRAGNTEAFF	TGTGCCAGCAGCCAAGAATCCAGGGCGGGGAACACTGAAGCTTTCTTT
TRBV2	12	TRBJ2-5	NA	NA	CASNKGSETQYF	TGTGCCAGCAATAAGGGATCAGAGACCCAGTACTTC
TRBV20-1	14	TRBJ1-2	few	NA	CSATVAGRSYGYTF	TGCAGTGCTACCGTAGCTGGGAGAAGCTATGGCTACACCTTC
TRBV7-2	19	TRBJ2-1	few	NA	CASSFPEGGTGRSYNEQFF	TGTGCCAGCAGCTTCCCGGAGGGGGGCACGGGTCGCTCCTACAATGAGCAGTTCTTC
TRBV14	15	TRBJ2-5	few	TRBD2	CASSQVAGGGETQYF	TGTGCCAGCAGCCAAGTTGCGGGGGGCGGGGAGACCCAGTACTTC
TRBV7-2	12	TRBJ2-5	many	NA	CASSSIQETQYF	TGTGCCAGCAGCTCCATCCAAGAGACCCAGTACTTC
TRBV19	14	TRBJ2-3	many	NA	CASSIAGEGDTQYF	TGTGCCAGTAGTATAGCGGGAGAGGGAGATACGCAGTATTTT